The T cell receptor (delta chain) described here comes from a study of gamma delta lymphoproliferative disorders and STAT genes (dated 2018 in TCRdb). Some background on the complete study: Gamma-chain libraries were prepared from at least 50 ng of genomic DNA using the LymphoTrack Dx TCRG Assay. Because no corresponding Invivoscribe delta assay was available, delta-chain libraries were prepared according to the standard operating procedure of the EuroClonality-NGS working group. Within a larger immunophenotypic and STAT-mutation study, TCR gamma and delta CDR3 repertoires were profiled by deep sequencing in Tgammadelta lymphoproliferative disease patients and healthy controls. To confirm results, a couple of gamma-chain samples and all delta-chain samples were sequenced twice.

The CDR3, from cysteine to phenylalanine, totals 19 residues. Of all the DNA, just the CDR3 is kept, 57 bases in frame from base 1. V and J are truncated by 0 bases and 0 bases respectively, leaving an intervening sequence of 22 bases. The CDR1 and CDR2 encoded by the germline V gene are GEAIGNYY and EKD. For TCR sequencing, genomic DNA was taken from peripheral blood mononuclear cells isolated from both patients and controls. The control group, matched to the patients for age and sex, consisted of some 23 healthy adult blood donors (roughly 12 males and roughly eleven females) with a median age of roughly 60 years. Both library preparation methods relied on multiplex PCR with primers aimed at conserved V and J regions of the TCR genes. Purified and pooled amplicons were sequenced on an Illumina MiSeq platform. Concerning the study's data processing: V(D)J alignment, clonotype assembly and translation were handled by MiXCR, while functionality assessment and CDR3 repertoire analyses were done with VDJtools. The IMGT definition of CDR3 was applied, and only productive sequences using functional genes were analyzed, with ORF genes and pseudogenes left out. Identical amino acid CDR3s of major clonotypes (frequency >=5%) were searched for across all patients and controls using a custom Python script. Clonotype frequencies in patients versus controls were compared with a one-sided non-parametric Wilcoxon test. TCRdb reprocessed the public data with the CATT caller; entries with the same nucleotide sequence were combined afterwards. The V and J calls here are based on TCRdb, not the publication. In this sample the table shows about 3,800 delta-chain clones, 1% of which occur a single time. Around 20% of the sample is in the top ten clones.

This clone is identified as large (0.1 to 1%). No cognate antigen has been identified for it. Base quality data are lacking; no much larger clone is found one base away. The same CDR3 also results from other DNA sequences found in this sample. Results the study describes overall, beyond this receptor: Control T cells likely spanned varied maturation stages, while leukemic cells were skewed toward terminal effectors, potentially limiting patient-control comparisons. Nearly all major patient gamma and delta clonotypes were public, shared with at least one healthy donor; only two gamma clonotypes were private to disease. According to the authors, NGS specificity may be reduced at low frequencies, so whether leukemic clones are public or private needs confirmation. In whole-repertoire clustering, patient gamma repertoires grouped separately from healthy controls, whereas delta repertoires showed no separation between groups.

The chain is encoded by TRDV2 joined to TRDJ1, and the D gene may be TRDD2, 5 bases matching. The origin of this receptor is a human donor in good health. Specimen: blood. The CDR3 region: CACDTVVPSYETYTDKLIF. The nucleotide sequence reads as follows: TGTGCCTGTGACACCGTTGTCCCTTCGTACGAAACCTACACCGATAAACTCATCTTT.